This TCR beta chain was documented in a study of regulatory T cells in long-lasting Graves disease (dated by TCRdb to about 2021). Context from the whole study: To count as having persistent Graves' disease, a patient had to have received antithyroid drug treatment for over 5 years with TSH receptor autoantibodies remaining persistently positive. Persistent Graves' disease patients were compared with newly diagnosed Graves' disease patients by peripheral blood TCR sequencing and RNA sequencing. The study took place in China and was registered as a clinical trial. A total of about 35 samples underwent TCR sequencing, from roughly 13 patients with persistent Graves' disease and around 20 patients with newly diagnosed Graves' disease. Antithyroid drugs had been taken for approximately 10 years on average by persistent Graves' disease patients in the clinical cohort.

The CDR3 runs 15 residues from the cysteine to the phenylalanine. Solely the CDR3 DNA is kept, with 45 bases framed from the first base. Taken from the germline V gene, the CDR1 and CDR2 loops are SGHVS and FNYEAQ. The V and J ends are trimmed by 5 bases and 3 bases, leaving 16 bases between them. The paper as a whole reports these results and caveats: Preferential use of TRBV28, TRBJ1-2 and TRBJ2-5 was observed in persistent disease, whereas TRBV20-1 and TRBJ2-1 were favored in newly diagnosed disease. Compared with newly diagnosed patients, patients with persistent Graves' disease had lower TCR Shannon entropy and fewer highly expanded clones, which suggests clonal expansion. Only the TCR beta chain was sequenced and analyzed. Because the primary lesion, thyroid tissue, could not be accessed, the study looked at peripheral blood alone. A larger number of public clonotypes was shared among persistent patients (approximately 3,000) than among newly diagnosed patients (around 970). The authors acknowledged the small sample size as a limitation that may reduce accuracy.

Libraries were made using multiplex PCR. The sequencing machine was an Illumina HiSeq 4000. To build TCR beta libraries, CDR3 regions were amplified by Arm-PCR using iRepertoire HTBI primers. Gel purification was performed on PCR products prior to sequencing. In the source study's methods: Across samples, 62 TRBV and 15 or so TRBJ segments were identified and used for gene usage analysis of CDR3 amino acid clonotypes. COPE and FqMerger were used to merge filtered high-quality paired reads into contigs. BLAST was used to align contigs to IMGT TRBV, TRBD and TRBJ reference genes, and CDR3 was defined according to IMGT. Highly expanded clones were defined as clonotypes with a frequency above 0.1%. Shannon entropy was used to measure repertoire diversity, and the Gini coefficient was used to measure V-J evenness. A clonotype found in more than one individual was treated as public. Starting from the raw public reads, TCRdb applied fastp trimming at Q25, assembled clones with MiXCR and retained in-frame beta chains. Entries are consolidated by CDR3 protein sequence, retaining the most common genes and DNA. None of the V and J calls come from the authors' own analysis; TCRdb made them. This sample is represented by approximately 500,000 distinct CDR3 sequences; about 22% of them were singletons. 7% to 9% of the sample comes from the top ten.

The meaning of the sample's time point label: persistent/refractory GD, antithyroid drugs over 5 years with positive TRAb. For both TCR sequencing and RNA sequencing, RNA was extracted from PBMCs using TRIzol. The diagnosis of Graves' disease was made according to American Thyroid Association guidelines. Recruitment of patients was carried out at an endocrinology department in Xi'an, China. Each patient gave approximately 10 milliliters of peripheral blood, collected in an EDTA anticoagulant tube. Ficoll Paque Plus density gradient separation was used to isolate PBMCs, and no additional T cell sorting was done. RNA quality was checked with an Agilent 2100 Bioanalyzer and agarose gel, and concentration with a NanoDrop 2000. This clonotype was counted ten times or more. What antigen it recognizes has not been identified. Per-base qualities were not stored, and no clone one base away is much larger.

In this chain, TRBV7-6 is recombined with TRBJ2-5, with the D gene call left open. Specimen: peripheral blood mononuclear cells (PBMCs), collected when the disease was refractory, from a patient treated with antithyroid drugs. This clonotype originated in a female donor with Graves disease. The nucleotide sequence reads TGTGCCAGCAGCCATCTTCGTGACCCAGAAGAGACCCAGTACTTC. This is translated as CASSHLRDPEETQYF.